This T cell receptor beta chain was retrieved from a study of regulatory T cells in long-lasting Graves disease. HTBI primers from iRepertoire and Arm-PCR of CDR3 regions yielded the TCR beta libraries. MiXCR was run by TCRdb on the multiplex PCR reads, yielding one entry per CDR3 protein. The sample lists 550,000 to 600,000 distinct CDR3 sequences; around 15% were seen once. General study findings and limits: Persistent Graves' cases showed lower TCR diversity than newly diagnosed cases.

Time point specified: newly diagnosed GD, antithyroid drugs for less than 3 months. Isolated PBMC RNA provided the starting material for the TCR library. The germline V gene has CDR1 SEHNR and CDR2 FQNEAQ (reference sequence). The junction had 7 bases not matched to a gene; V was cut back by 1 base and J by 5 bases. The CDR3 loop spans 16 amino acids. This clonotype was counted at least ten times. Its antigen is still unknown. This sample also appeared in a second study, on T cells in Graves' hyperthyroidism and ophthalmopathy. That source reports: Graves' hyperthyroidism was deemed stable absent ophthalmopathy progression within 18 months. Criteria for exclusion of patients were uncontrolled infection, other autoimmune disease, pregnancy or lactation. HTBI primers drove first-round RT-PCR of the TCR CDR3.

This receptor was taken from a man aged 18 to 30 with Graves disease. V gene TRBV7-9 combines with J gene TRBJ2-5; 10 bases map to TRBD1. The specimen comprised peripheral blood mononuclear cells (PBMCs), sampled at new diagnosis, from a patient treated with antithyroid drugs. CDR3 sequence: CASSLGDRGLRETQYF. The DNA of the CDR3 is TGTGCCAGCAGCTTAGGAGACAGGGGGCTTCGGGAGACCCAGTACTTC. Using reference TRBV7-9 and TRBJ2-5 for the parts outside the CDR3, the full variable domain is DTGVSQNPRHKITKRGQNVTFRCDPISEHNRLYWYRQTLGQGPEFLTYFQNEAQLEKSRLLSDRFSAERPKGSFSTLEIQRTEQGDSAMYLCASSLGDRGLRETQYFGPGTRLLVL.